This T cell receptor beta chain was observed in a study of T cells after yellow fever vaccination. Germline CDR1 SGDLS, CDR2 YYNGEE. Unmatched junction bases numbered 8, after V lost 4 bases and J lost 2 bases. CDR3 length: 16 amino acids. In TCRdb, the 5' RACE reads were re-called with MiXCR into one record per CDR3 protein. The sample has about 300,000 distinct CDR3 sequences, roughly 7% seen once. This clonotype was detected only a few times. The receptor was derived from a man between 18 and 35 years old who received the YFV17D yellow fever vaccine. Here the sequenced sample was PBMCs, taken roughly 46 days after the first yellow fever vaccination. V gene TRBV9 combines with J gene TRBJ2-3, with TRBD2 matching 9 bases. This CDR3 is CASSIAGDRFTDTQYF. DNA of the CDR3: TGTGCCAGCAGCATAGCGGGGGACAGATTCACAGATACGCAGTATTTT. The full variable domain, its missing parts supplied by reference TRBV9 and TRBJ2-3, is DSGVTQTPKHLITATGQRVTLRCSPRSGDLSVYWYQQSLDQGLQFLIQYYNGEERAKGNILERFSAQQFPDLHSELNLSSLELGDSALYFCASSIAGDRFTDTQYFGPGTRLTVL.